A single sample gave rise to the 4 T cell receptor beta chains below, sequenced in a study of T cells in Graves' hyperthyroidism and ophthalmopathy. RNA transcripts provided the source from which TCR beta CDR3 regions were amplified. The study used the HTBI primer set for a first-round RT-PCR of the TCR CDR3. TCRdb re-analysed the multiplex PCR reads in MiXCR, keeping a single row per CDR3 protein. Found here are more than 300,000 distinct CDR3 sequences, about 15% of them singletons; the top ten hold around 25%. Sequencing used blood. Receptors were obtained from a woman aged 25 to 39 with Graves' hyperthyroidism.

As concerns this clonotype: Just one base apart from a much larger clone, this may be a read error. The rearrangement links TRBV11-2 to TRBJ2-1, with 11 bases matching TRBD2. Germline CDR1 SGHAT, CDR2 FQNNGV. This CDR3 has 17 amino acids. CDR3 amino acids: CASSLDLRLAGYNEQLF. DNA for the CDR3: TGTGCCAGCAGCTTAGACCTACGACTAGCGGGGTACAATGAGCAGTTGTTC.

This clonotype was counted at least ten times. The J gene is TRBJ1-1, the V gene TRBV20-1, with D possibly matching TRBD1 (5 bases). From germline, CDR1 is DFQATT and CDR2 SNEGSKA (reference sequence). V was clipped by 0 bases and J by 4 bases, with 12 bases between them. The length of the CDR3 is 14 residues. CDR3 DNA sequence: TGCAGTGCTAGAGATCGGGGGGTCGGCACTGAAGCTTTCTTT. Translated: CSARDRGVGTEAFF.

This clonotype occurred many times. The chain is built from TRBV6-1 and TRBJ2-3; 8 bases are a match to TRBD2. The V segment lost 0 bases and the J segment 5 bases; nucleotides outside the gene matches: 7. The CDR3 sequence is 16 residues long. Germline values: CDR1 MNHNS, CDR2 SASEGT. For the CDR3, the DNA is TGTGCCAGCAGTGAAGCCCCAGCGGGAGTGGGAGATACGCAGTATTTT. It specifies CASSEAPAGVGDTQYF.

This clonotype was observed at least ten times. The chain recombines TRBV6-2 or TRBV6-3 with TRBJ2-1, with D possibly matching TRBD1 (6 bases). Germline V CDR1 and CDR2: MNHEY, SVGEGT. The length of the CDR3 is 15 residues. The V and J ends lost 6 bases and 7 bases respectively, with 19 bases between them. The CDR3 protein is CASREAGPRGNEQFF. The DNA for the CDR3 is TGTGCCAGCAGAGAAGCTGGTCCTAGGGGGAATGAGCAGTTCTTC.